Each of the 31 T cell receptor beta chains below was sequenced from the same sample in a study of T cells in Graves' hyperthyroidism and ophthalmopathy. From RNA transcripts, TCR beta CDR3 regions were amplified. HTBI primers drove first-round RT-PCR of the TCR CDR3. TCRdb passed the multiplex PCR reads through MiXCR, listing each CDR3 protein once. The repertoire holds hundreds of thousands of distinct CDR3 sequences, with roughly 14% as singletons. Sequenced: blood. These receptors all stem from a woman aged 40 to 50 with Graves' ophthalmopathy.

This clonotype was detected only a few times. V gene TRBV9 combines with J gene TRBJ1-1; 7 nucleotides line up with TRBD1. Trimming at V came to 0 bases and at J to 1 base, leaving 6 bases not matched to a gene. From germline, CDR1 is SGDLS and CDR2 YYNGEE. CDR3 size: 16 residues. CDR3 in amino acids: CASSVALTGKNTEAFF. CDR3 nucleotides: TGTGCCAGCAGCGTAGCCTTGACAGGGAAGAACACTGAAGCTTTCTTT. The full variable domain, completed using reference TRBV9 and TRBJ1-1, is DSGVTQTPKHLITATGQRVTLRCSPRSGDLSVYWYQQSLDQGLQFLIQYYNGEERAKGNILERFSAQQFPDLHSELNLSSLELGDSALYFCASSVALTGKNTEAFFGQGTRLTVV.

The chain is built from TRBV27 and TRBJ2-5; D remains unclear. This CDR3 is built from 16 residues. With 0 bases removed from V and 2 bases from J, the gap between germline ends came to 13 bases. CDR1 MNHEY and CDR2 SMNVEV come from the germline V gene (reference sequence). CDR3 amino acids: CASSLSPANAQETQYF. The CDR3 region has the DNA TGTGCCAGCAGTTTATCCCCGGCCAACGCACAAGAGACCCAGTACTTC.

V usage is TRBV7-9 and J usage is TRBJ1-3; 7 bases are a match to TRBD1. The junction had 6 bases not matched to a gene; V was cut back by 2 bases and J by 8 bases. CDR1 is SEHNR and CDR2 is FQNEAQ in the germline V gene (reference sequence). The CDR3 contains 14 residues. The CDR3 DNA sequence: TGTGCCAGCAGCTTATTGGACAGGCAGGACACCATATATTTT. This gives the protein CASSLLDRQDTIYF.

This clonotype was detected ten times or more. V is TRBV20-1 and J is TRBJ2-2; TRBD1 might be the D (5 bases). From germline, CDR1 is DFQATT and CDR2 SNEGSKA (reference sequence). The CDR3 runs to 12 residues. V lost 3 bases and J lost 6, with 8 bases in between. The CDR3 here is CSARQGPGELFF. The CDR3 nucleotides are TGCAGTGCTAGGCAGGGTCCCGGGGAGCTGTTTTTT.

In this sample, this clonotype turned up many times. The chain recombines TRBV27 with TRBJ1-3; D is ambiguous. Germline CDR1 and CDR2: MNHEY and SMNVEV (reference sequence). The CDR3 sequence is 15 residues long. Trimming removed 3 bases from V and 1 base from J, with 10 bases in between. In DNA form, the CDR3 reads TGTGCCAGCAGTTTCTGGCCCGTATCTGGAAACACCATATATTTT. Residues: CASSFWPVSGNTIYF.

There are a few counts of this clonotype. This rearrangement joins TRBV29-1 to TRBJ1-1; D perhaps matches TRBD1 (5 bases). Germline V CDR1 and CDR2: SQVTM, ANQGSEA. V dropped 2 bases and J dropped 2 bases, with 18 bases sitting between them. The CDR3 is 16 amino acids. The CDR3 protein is CSVESAQGTRNTEAFF. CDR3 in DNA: TGCAGCGTTGAATCAGCGCAAGGGACGAGAAACACTGAAGCTTTCTTT.

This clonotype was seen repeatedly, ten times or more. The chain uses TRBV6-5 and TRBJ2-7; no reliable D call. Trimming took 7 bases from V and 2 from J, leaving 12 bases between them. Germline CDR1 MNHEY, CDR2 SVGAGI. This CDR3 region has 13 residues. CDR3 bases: TGTGCCAGCAATAGTGACATTCCCTACGAGCAGTACTTC. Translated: CASNSDIPYEQYF.

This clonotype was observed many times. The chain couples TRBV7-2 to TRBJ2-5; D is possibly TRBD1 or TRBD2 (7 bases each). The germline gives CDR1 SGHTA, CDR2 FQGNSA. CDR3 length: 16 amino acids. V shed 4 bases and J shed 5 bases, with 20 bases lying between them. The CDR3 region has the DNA TGTGCCAGCAGCTCCTTACTGACAGGGCGGGGGGAGACCCAGTACTTC. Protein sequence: CASSSLLTGRGETQYF.

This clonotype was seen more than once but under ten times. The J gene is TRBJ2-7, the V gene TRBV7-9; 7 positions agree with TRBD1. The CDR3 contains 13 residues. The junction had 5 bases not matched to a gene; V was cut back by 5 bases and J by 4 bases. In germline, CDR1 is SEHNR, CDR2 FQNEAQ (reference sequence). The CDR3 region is CASSIGTAYEQYF. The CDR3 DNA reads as TGTGCCAGCAGCATAGGGACAGCTTACGAGCAGTACTTC. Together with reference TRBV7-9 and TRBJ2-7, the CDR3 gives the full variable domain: DTGVSQNPRHKITKRGQNVTFRCDPISEHNRLYWYRQTLGQGPEFLTYFQNEAQLEKSRLLSDRFSAERPKGSFSTLEIQRTEQGDSAMYLCASSIGTAYEQYFGPGTRLTVT.

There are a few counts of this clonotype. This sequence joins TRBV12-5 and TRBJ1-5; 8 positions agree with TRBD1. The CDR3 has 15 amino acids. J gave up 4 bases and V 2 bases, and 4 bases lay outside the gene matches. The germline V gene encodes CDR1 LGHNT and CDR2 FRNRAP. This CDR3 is CASGLLQGGNQPQHF. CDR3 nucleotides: TGTGCTAGTGGTTTGTTACAGGGGGGAAATCAGCCCCAGCATTTT.

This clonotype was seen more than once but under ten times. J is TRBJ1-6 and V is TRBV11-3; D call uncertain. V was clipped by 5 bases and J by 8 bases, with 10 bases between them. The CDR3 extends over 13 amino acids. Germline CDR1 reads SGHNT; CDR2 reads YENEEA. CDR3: CASSALTHSPLHF. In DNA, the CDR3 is TGTGCCAGCAGCGCACTGACGCATTCACCCCTCCACTTT.

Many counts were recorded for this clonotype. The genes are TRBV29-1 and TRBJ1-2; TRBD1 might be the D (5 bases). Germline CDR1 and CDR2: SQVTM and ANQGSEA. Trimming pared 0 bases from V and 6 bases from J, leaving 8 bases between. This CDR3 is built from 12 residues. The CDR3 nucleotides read TGCAGCGTTGAAGATCAAGGGGATGGCTACACCTTC. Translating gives CSVEDQGDGYTF.

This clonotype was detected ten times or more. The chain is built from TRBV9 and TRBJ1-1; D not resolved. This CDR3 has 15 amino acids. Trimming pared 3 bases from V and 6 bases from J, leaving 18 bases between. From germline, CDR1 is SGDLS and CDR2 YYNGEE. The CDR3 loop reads CASSAGSNTLSEAFF. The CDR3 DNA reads TGTGCCAGCAGCGCGGGCAGCAATACTTTATCTGAAGCTTTCTTT.

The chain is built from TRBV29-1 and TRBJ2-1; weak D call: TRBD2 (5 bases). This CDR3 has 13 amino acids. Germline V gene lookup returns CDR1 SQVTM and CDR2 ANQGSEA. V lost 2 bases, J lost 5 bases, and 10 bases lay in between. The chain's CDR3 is CSVEPWGDNEQFF. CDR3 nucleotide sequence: TGCAGCGTTGAACCGTGGGGAGACAATGAGCAGTTCTTC.

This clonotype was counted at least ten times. Here the CDR3 DNA reads TGTGCCAGCAGTTTGAGGGCTAATCAGCCCCAGCATTTT. Amino acids: CASSLRANQPQHF. The J gene is TRBJ1-5, the V gene TRBV12-3 or TRBV12-4; D unclear. The CDR3 contains 13 residues. The V end was cut by 3 bases, the J end by 4 bases, with 7 bases between.

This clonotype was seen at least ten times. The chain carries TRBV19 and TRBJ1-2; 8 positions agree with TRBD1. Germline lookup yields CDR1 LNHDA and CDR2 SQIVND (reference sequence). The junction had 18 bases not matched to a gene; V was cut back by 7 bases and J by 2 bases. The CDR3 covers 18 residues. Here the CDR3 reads CASKRIQGARFGNYGYTF. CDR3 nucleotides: TGTGCCAGTAAAAGGATCCAGGGGGCCAGGTTTGGGAACTATGGCTACACCTTC.

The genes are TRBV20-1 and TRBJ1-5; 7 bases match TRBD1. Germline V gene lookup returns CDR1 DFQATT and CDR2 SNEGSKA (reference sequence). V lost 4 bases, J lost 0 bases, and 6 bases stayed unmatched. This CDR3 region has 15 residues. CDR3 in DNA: TGCAGTGCTAACCCTACAGGGGATAGCAATCAGCCCCAGCATTTT. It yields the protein CSANPTGDSNQPQHF.

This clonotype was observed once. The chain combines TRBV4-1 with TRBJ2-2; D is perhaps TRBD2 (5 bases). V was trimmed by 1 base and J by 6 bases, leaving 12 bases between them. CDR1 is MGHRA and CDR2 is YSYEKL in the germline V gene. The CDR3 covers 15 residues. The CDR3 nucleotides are TGCGCCAGCAGCCAAGGTTCGGCGGGTCCCGGGGAGCTGTTTTTT. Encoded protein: CASSQGSAGPGELFF.

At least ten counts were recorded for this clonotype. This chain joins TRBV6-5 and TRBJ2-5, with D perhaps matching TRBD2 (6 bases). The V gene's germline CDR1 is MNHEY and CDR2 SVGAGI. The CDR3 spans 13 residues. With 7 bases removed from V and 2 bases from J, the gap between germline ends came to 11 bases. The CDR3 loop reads CASMGGGQETQYF. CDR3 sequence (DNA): TGTGCCAGCATGGGTGGGGGGCAAGAGACCCAGTACTTC.

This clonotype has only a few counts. The CDR3 reads CASSTIHTSNQPQHF. CDR3 sequence (DNA): TGTGCCAGTAGTACCATACATACTAGCAATCAGCCCCAGCATTTT. The chain uses TRBV19 and TRBJ1-5; no definite D call. Germline V CDR1 and CDR2: LNHDA, SQIVND (reference sequence). This CDR3 has 15 residues. Trimming took 4 bases from V and 0 from J, leaving 10 bases between them.

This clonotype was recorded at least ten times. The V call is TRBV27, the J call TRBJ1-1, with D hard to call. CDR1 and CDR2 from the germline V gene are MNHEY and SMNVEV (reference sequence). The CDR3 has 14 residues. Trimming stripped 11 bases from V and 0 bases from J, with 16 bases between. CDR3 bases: TGTGCCGCCCGGGATAACGGCATGAACACTGAAGCTTTCTTT. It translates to CAARDNGMNTEAFF.

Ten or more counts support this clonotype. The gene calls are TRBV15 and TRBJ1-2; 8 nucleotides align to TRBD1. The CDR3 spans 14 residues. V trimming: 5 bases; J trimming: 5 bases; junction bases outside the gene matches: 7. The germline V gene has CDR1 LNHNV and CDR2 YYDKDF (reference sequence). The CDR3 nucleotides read TGTGCCACCAGCTCAGACAGGGGACTTTATGGCTACACCTTC. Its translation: CATSSDRGLYGYTF.

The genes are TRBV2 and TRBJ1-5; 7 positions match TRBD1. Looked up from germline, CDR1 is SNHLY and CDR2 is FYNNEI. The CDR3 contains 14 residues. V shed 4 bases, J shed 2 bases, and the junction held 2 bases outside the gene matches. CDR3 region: CASSGRGGNQPQHF. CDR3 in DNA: TGTGCCAGCAGTGGCAGGGGGGGCAATCAGCCCCAGCATTTT.

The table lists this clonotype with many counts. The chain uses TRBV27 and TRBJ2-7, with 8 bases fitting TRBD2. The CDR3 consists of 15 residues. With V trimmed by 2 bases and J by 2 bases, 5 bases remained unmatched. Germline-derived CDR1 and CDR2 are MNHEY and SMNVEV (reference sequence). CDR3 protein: CASSLRAGGTYEQYF. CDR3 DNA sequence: TGTGCCAGCAGTTTAAGGGCGGGAGGTACCTACGAGCAGTACTTC.

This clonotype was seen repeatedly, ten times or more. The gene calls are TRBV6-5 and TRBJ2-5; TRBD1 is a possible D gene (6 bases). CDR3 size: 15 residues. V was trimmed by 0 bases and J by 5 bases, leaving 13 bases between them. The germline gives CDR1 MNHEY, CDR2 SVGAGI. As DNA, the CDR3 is TGTGCCAGCAGTTACTCTACAGGGATGGTCGAGACCCAGTACTTC. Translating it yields CASSYSTGMVETQYF.

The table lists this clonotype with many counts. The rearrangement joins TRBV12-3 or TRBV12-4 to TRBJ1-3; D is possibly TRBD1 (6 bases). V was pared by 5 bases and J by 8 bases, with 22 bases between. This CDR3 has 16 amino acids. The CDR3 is CASSTRQDQPRDTIYF. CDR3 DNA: TGTGCCAGCAGTACCCGACAGGACCAACCCCGGGACACCATATATTTT.

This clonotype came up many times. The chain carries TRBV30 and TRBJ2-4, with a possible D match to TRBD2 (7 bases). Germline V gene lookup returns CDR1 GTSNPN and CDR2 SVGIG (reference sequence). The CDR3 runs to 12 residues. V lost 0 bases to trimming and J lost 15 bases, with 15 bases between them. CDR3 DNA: TGTGCCTGGAGTGTATGGGGGGGGCGTAGGTACTTC. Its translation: CAWSVWGGRRYF.

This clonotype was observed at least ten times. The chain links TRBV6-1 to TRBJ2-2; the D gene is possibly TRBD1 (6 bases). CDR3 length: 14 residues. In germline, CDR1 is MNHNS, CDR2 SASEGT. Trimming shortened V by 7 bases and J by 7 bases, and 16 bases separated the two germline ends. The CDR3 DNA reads TGTGCCAGCAAATTACAGGGTACTATCGGGGAGCTGTTTTTT. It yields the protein CASKLQGTIGELFF.

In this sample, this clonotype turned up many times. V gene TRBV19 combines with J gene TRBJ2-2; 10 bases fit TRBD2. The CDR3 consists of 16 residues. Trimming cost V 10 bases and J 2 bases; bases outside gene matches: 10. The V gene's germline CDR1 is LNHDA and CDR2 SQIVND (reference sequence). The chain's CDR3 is CATTTSGKGNTGELFF. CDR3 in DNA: TGTGCCACCACAACTAGCGGGAAGGGAAACACCGGGGAGCTGTTTTTT.

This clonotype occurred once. The CDR3 DNA reads TGTGCCAGCAGTTTGAGGCCTGTTTCTGGCTACACCTTC. Protein product: CASSLRPVSGYTF. This chain uses TRBV12-3 or TRBV12-4 with TRBJ1-2; D is unclear. Trimming shortened V by 3 bases and J by 7 bases, and 12 bases separated the two germline ends. This CDR3 is built from 13 residues.

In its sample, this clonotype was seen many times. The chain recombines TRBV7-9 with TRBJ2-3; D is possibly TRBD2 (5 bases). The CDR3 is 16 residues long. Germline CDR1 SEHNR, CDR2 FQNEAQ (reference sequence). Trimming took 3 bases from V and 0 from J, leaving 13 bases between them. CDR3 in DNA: TGTGCCAGCAGCTTTCCTCAGAGGGCAAGCACAGATACGCAGTATTTT. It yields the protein CASSFPQRASTDTQYF.